The rows below give T cell receptor beta chains drawn from one sample of a study of T-cell reconstitution after alpha-beta-depleted transplantation in children. Each CDR3 protein is one row after TCRdb ran MiXCR on the PCR reads. Of fewer than 750,000 distinct CDR3 sequences in the sample, 25% to 30% were seen once. Source: PBMCs, taken before TCRalphabeta/CD19-depleted stem cell transplant. The receptor source for this set is a boy younger than two with Wiskott-Aldrich syndrome, due to receive a stem cell transplant. Each CDR3 is given with its conserved first and last residue. The D gene is left open where the match is weak. Size is stated for part of the rows, as once, few or many counts, or as a class when the clone is expanded.

- | - | TRBJ2-6 | TRBV29-1 | CGGAGSGANVLTF | TGCGGGGGTGCCGGGTCTGGGGCCAACGTCCTGACTTTC
- | - | TRBJ1-2 | TRBV7-9 | CASSLDRTPKAAGYTF | TGTGCCAGCAGCTTGGATAGGACCCCGAAAGCGGCTGGCTACACCTTC
- | few | TRBJ2-2 | TRBV6-1 | CASSRSTRGTGELFF | TGTGCCAGCAGCCGCTCGACGAGGGGCACCGGGGAGCTGTTTTTT
- | few | TRBJ2-3 | TRBV20-1 | CSASEIGTDTQYF | TGCAGTGCTAGTGAGATAGGCACAGATACGCAGTATTTT
TRBD2 | - | TRBJ2-7 | TRBV6-1 | CASAASPSGRAIYEQYF | TGTGCCAGCGCCGCCTCGCCTAGCGGGAGGGCTATCTACGAGCAGTACTTC
TRBD2 | few | TRBJ2-3 | TRBV10-3 | CAIRIAGDTDTQYF | TGTGCCATCCGCATAGCGGGAGATACAGATACGCAGTATTTT
- | few | TRBJ2-7 | TRBV20-1 | CSASYRVWSEEQYF | TGCAGTGCAAGCTACAGGGTATGGTCGGAAGAGCAGTACTTC
- | few | TRBJ1-2 | TRBV12-3/TRBV12-4 | CASSFRGYGYTF | TGTGCCAGCAGTTTCCGAGGGTATGGCTACACCTTC
TRBD2 | - | TRBJ2-1 | TRBV5-1 | CASSTRPSGRAVGRNEQFF | TGCGCCAGCAGCACCAGACCTAGCGGGAGGGCCGTAGGGCGCAATGAGCAGTTCTTC
TRBD2 | - | TRBJ2-1 | TRBV7-2 | CASRPSGRGSNEQFF | TGTGCCAGCAGACCTAGCGGGAGGGGGTCCAATGAGCAGTTCTTC
TRBD2 | - | TRBJ2-1 | TRBV11-2 | CASSRLAGVWDNEQFF | TGTGCCAGCAGCCGGTTGGCGGGAGTATGGGACAATGAGCAGTTCTTC
TRBD1 | few | TRBJ1-1 | TRBV7-6 | CASSLAPDRGTEAFF | TGTGCCAGCAGCTTAGCCCCCGACAGGGGCACTGAAGCTTTCTTT
- | few | TRBJ1-5 | TRBV15 | CATSRGGTGNQPQHF | TGTGCCACCAGCAGAGGCGGGACCGGTAATCAGCCCCAGCATTTT
TRBD1 | few | TRBJ1-6 | TRBV20-1 | CSARTGEGRNSPLHF | TGCAGTGCTAGAACAGGGGAGGGGAGGAATTCACCCCTCCACTTT
- | few | TRBJ1-1 | TRBV6-5 | CASSWTARGTEAFF | TGTGCCAGCAGTTGGACCGCCCGGGGCACTGAAGCTTTCTTT
TRBD2 | many | TRBJ2-3 | TRBV5-4 | CASSSRTSGRGDTQYF | TGTGCCAGCAGCTCCCGGACTAGCGGGAGGGGAGATACGCAGTATTTT
TRBD2 | - | TRBJ2-1 | TRBV3-1 | CASSHLAGANEQFF | TGTGCCAGCAGCCATCTAGCGGGAGCCAATGAGCAGTTCTTC
TRBD2 | - | TRBJ2-3 | TRBV20-1 | CSARAGGPLDTQYF | TGCAGTGCTAGAGCGGGAGGGCCCTTAGATACGCAGTATTTT
- | few | TRBJ2-7 | TRBV5-1 | CASADNSYEQYF | TGCGCCAGCGCCGACAACTCCTACGAGCAGTACTTC
- | few | TRBJ2-1 | TRBV28 | CASGIVGLPGEQFF | TGTGCCAGCGGGATTGTGGGCCTGCCGGGTGAGCAGTTCTTC
TRBD2 | - | TRBJ2-7 | TRBV20-1 | CSAMATSGFYEQYF | TGCAGTGCCATGGCGACTAGCGGATTCTACGAGCAGTACTTT
- | few | TRBJ2-7 | TRBV28 | CASREPGSGHEQYF | TGTGCCAGCAGAGAACCAGGTAGTGGTCACGAGCAGTACTTC
- | - | TRBJ2-7 | TRBV7-9 | CASSSGLVQYF | TGTGCCAGCAGCTCGGGACTGGTGCAGTACTTC
- | few | TRBJ2-1 | TRBV12-3/TRBV12-4 | CASSLPSLVPWGERVYNEQFF | TGTGCCAGCAGTTTGCCTAGCCTGGTTCCATGGGGAGAGAGGGTATACAATGAGCAGTTCTTC
- | few | TRBJ2-7 | TRBV10-2 | CASIGRGQLYYEQYF | TGCGCCAGCATCGGTCGAGGGCAGTTATACTACGAGCAGTACTTC
- | - | TRBJ1-2 | TRBV12-3/TRBV12-4 | CASSLRLNYGYTF | TGTGCCAGCAGTTTACGGCTTAACTATGGCTACACCTTC
- | - | TRBJ2-7 | TRBV6-1 | CASSEAQYYEQYF | TGTGCCAGCAGTGAAGCGCAGTACTACGAGCAGTACTTC
TRBD2 | - | TRBJ2-1 | TRBV12-3/TRBV12-4 | CASRPGLAGLTWNEQFF | TGTGCCAGCAGGCCGGGACTAGCGGGCCTAACGTGGAATGAGCAGTTCTTC
- | - | TRBJ1-3 | TRBV20-1 | CSAGDILSGNTIYF | TGCAGTGCTGGGGACATCCTCTCTGGAAACACCATATATTTT
TRBD2 | - | TRBJ2-3 | TRBV9 | CASSAKNLGLASTDTQYF | TGTGCCAGCAGCGCTAAAAACCTCGGACTAGCTAGCACAGATACGCAGTATTTT
TRBD1 | - | TRBJ1-2 | TRBV2 | CASSADRGGGYTF | TGTGCCAGCAGTGCCGACAGGGGAGGAGGCTACACCTTC
TRBD1 | - | TRBJ1-2 | TRBV20-1 | CSATDRGWGYGYTF | TGCAGTGCTACCGACAGGGGTTGGGGCTATGGCTACACCTTC
- | few | TRBJ2-1 | TRBV5-1 | CASSSDYASYNEQFF | TGCGCCAGCAGCTCAGACTACGCCTCCTACAATGAGCAGTTCTTC
- | few | TRBJ1-3 | TRBV7-2 | CASSLAGWDTIYF | TGTGCCAGCAGCTTAGCCGGTTGGGACACCATATATTTT
- | - | TRBJ1-1 | TRBV9 | CASSVAKGRRTEAFF | TGTGCCAGCAGCGTAGCCAAGGGACGTCGCACTGAAGCTTTCTTT
- | few | TRBJ2-6 | TRBV14 | CASSVPGAGANVLTF | TGTGCCAGCAGCGTCCCAGGGGCTGGGGCCAACGTCCTGACTTTC
- | few | TRBJ1-1 | TRBV5-1 | CASTWGGLGTEAFF | TGCGCCAGCACCTGGGGGGGGTTGGGCACTGAAGCTTTCTTT
- | - | TRBJ2-1 | TRBV12-3/TRBV12-4 | CASSSSGFRYNEQFF | TGTGCCAGCAGTTCGAGTGGCTTCCGCTACAATGAGCAGTTCTTC
- | - | TRBJ1-5 | TRBV20-1 | CSASLSTGLNQPQHF | TGCAGTGCTAGCCTCTCGACAGGACTCAATCAGCCCCAGCATTTT
TRBD2 | many | TRBJ2-1 | TRBV5-1 | CASSSGTSGYNEQFF | TGCGCCAGCAGTTCCGGGACTAGCGGTTACAATGAGCAGTTCTTC
- | - | TRBJ1-4 | TRBV6-1 | CASSLQAATNEKLFF | TGTGCCAGCAGCCTACAGGCTGCAACTAATGAAAAACTGTTTTTT
- | few | TRBJ1-2 | TRBV7-8 | CASTLNPTAFNYGYTF | TGTGCCAGCACCCTCAACCCCACAGCGTTTAACTATGGCTACACCTTC
TRBD2 | - | TRBJ2-5 | TRBV12-3/TRBV12-4 | CASSHPAGRGETQYF | TGTGCCAGCAGCCATCCGGCAGGGAGGGGAGAGACCCAGTACTTC
- | once | TRBJ1-5 | TRBV12-3/TRBV12-4 | CASSLYGQSGQPQHF | TGTGCCAGCAGTTTATATGGTCAATCTGGCCAGCCCCAGCATTTT